This TCR beta chain was captured by sequencing in a study of blood T cell repertoires in COVID-19. V gave up 6 bases and J gave up 0 bases; unmatched junction bases: 3. CDR3 length: 14 residues. CDR1 is MNHEY and CDR2 is SVGAGI in the germline V gene. Profiling relied on immunoSEQ multiplex PCR, and the TCRdb table lists in-frame clones only, not all of them. The sample includes 100,000 to 150,000 clones, approximately 81% of them seen just once. V is TRBV6-5 and J is TRBJ1-1; the match to TRBD1 covers 8 bases. This TCR derives from a man aged 60 to 75 with acute or convalescent COVID-19. Sequencing was performed on peripheral blood. The CDR3 DNA reads TGTGCCAGCAGCCAGGGGGCACTGAACACTGAAGCTTTCTTT. Protein product: CASSQGALNTEAFF.